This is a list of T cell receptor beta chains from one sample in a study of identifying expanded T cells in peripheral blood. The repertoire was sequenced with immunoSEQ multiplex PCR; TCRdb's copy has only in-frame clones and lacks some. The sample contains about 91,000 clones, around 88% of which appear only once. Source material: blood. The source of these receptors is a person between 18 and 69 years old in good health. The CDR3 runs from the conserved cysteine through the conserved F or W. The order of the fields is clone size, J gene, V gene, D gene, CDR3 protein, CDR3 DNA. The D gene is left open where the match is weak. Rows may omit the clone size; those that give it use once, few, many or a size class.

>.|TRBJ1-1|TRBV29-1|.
CSVEYSEGDTEAFF
TGCAGCGTTGAGTACTCGGAGGGGGACACTGAAGCTTTCTTT
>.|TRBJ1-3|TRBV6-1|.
CASSELAAGNTIYF
TGTGCCAGCAGTGAGCTGGCAGCTGGAAACACCATATATTTT
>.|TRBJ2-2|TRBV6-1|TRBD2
CASGTTETGELFF
TGTGCCAGCGGGACTACTGAAACCGGGGAGCTGTTTTTT
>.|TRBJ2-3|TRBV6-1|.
CASSERVSDTDTQYF
TGTGCCAGCAGTGAACGGGTTTCGGACACAGATACGCAGTATTTT
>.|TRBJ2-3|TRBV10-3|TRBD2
CAITNGLAGADTQYF
TGTGCCATCACTAACGGACTAGCGGGGGCAGATACGCAGTATTTT
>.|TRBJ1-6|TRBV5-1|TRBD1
CASSLETGENSPLHF
TGCGCCAGCAGCTTGGAGACAGGGGAAAATTCACCCCTCCACTTT
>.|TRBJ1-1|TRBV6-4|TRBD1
CASREQGLSTEAFF
TGTGCCAGCAGAGAACAGGGGTTGAGCACTGAAGCTTTCTTT
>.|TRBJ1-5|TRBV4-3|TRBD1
CASSQDRGSNQPQHF
TGCGCCAGCAGCCAAGACAGGGGGAGCAATCAGCCCCAGCATTTT
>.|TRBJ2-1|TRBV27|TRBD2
CASSFRLAAYNEQFF
TGTGCCAGCAGTTTCCGACTAGCGGCCTACAATGAGCAGTTCTTC
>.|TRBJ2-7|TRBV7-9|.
CASSLRDGPLQQYF
TGTGCCAGCAGCTTAAGGGACGGCCCCCTACAGCAGTACTTC
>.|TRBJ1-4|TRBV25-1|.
CASSEWQEKLFF
TGTGCCAGCAGTGAATGGCAGGAAAAACTGTTTTTT
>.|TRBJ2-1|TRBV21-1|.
CASSPRASGRFNEQFF
TGTGCCAGCAGCCCACGGGCTAGCGGGAGGTTCAATGAGCAGTTCTTC
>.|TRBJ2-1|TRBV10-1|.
CASSGPGLYNEQFF
TGCGCCAGCAGTGGACCGGGTCTCTACAATGAGCAGTTCTTC
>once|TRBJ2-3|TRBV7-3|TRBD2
CASSRLSGGASDTQYF
TGTGCCAGCAGCCGACTTAGCGGGGGGGCCTCAGATACGCAGTATTTT
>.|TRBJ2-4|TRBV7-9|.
CASSLGAGDEKNIQYF
TGTGCCAGCAGCTTAGGCGCAGGGGACGAAAAAAACATTCAGTACTTC
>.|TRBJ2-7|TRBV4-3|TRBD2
CASSREREGGYEQYF
TGCGCCAGCAGCCGAGAGCGGGAGGGCGGTTACGAGCAGTACTTC
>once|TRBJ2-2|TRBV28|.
CASSLWGMVGTGELFF
TGTGCCAGCAGTTTATGGGGGATGGTCGGCACCGGGGAGCTGTTTTTT
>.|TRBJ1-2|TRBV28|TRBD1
CASRGTGRDGYTF
TGTGCCAGCAGGGGGACAGGGAGGGATGGCTACACCTTC
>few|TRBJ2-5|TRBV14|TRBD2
CASSKEVPGLAGEETQYF
TGTGCCAGCAGCAAAGAAGTTCCGGGACTAGCGGGAGAAGAGACCCAGTACTTC
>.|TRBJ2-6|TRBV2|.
CASSAVGAGANVLTF
TGTGCCAGCAGTGCTGTCGGGGCTGGGGCCAACGTCCTGACTTTC
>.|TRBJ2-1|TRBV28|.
CASSPSRSFRIGWDEQFF
TGTGCCAGCAGTCCCTCGAGGTCCTTCCGGATCGGTTGGGATGAGCAGTTCTTC
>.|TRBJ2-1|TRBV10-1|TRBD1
CASSEAPGQGSNEQFF
TGCGCCAGCAGTGAGGCCCCGGGACAGGGGAGCAATGAGCAGTTCTTC
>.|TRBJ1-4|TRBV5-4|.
CASSAWNEKLFF
TGTGCCAGCTCAGCCTGGAATGAAAAACTGTTTTTT
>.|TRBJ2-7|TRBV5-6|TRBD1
CASSLGQGQYF
TGTGCCAGCAGCTTGGGACAGGGGCAGTACTTC
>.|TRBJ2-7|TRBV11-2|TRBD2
CASSLPGLAGGRGYEQYF
TGTGCCAGCAGCTTACCTGGACTAGCGGGAGGGCGTGGTTACGAGCAGTACTTC
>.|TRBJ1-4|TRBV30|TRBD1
CAWSDPEGALSAFNEKLFF
TGTGCCTGGAGCGACCCTGAGGGGGCCCTCTCTGCCTTCAATGAAAAACTGTTTTTT
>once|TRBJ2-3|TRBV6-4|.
CASSGAGTDTQYF
TGTGCCAGCAGTGGGGCGGGAACAGATACGCAGTATTTT
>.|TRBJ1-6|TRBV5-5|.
CASSLEGPWDSPLHF
TGTGCCAGCAGCTTGGAGGGCCCTTGGGATTCACCCCTCCACTTT
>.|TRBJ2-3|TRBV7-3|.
CASSWRASTDTQYF
TGTGCCAGCTCGTGGCGGGCTAGCACAGATACGCAGTATTTT
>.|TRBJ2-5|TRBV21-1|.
CASTQTRTSGSGFQETQYF
TGTGCCAGCACCCAAACCCGTACTAGCGGGAGCGGTTTCCAAGAGACCCAGTACTTC
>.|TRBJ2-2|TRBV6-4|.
CASSDSMDTGELFF
TGTGCCAGCAGTGACTCGATGGACACCGGGGAGCTGTTTTTT
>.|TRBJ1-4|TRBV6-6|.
CASSYTGRSTNEKLFF
TGTGCCAGCAGTTACACCGGACGGTCAACTAATGAAAAACTGTTTTTT
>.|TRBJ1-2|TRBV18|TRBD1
CASSPRTDPGGFNYGYTF
TGTGCCAGCTCACCGCGGACGGACCCAGGGGGGTTCAACTATGGCTACACCTTC
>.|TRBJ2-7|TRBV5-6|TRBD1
CASSLEGPTGLNYEQYF
TGTGCCAGCAGCTTGGAGGGGCCGACAGGGCTCAACTACGAGCAGTACTTC
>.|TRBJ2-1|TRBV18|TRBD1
CASSPAGTAYNEQFF
TGTGCCAGCTCACCAGCCGGGACAGCTTACAATGAGCAGTTCTTC
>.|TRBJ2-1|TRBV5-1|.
CASSLAALSYNEQFF
TGCGCCAGCAGCTTGGCAGCCCTCTCCTACAATGAGCAGTTCTTC